This T cell receptor (beta chain) is drawn from a study of cytomegalovirus exposure and HLA in healthy donors. The PCR ran on 60 Vbeta and 13 Jbeta primers. Some clones are missing from TCRdb's copy, which holds only in-frame ones; the method was immunoSEQ multiplex PCR. The sample records roughly 120,000 clones, under 85% being singletons. The ends were cut back, 3 bases at V and 0 bases at J, with 7 bases in the middle. Germline lookup yields CDR1 SGHRS and CDR2 YFSETQ. CDR3 length: 14 amino acids. The J gene is TRBJ1-3, the V gene TRBV5-1, with unresolved D. The clonotype comes from a man aged 35 to 55 in good health and CMV-seronegative. The sequencing input was PBMCs. The CDR3 reads CASSSDYSGNTIYF. The DNA of the CDR3 is TGCGCCAGCAGCTCCGACTACTCTGGAAACACCATATATTTT.